Listed here are 23 T cell receptor beta chains from one sample, sequenced in a study of neurological immune-mediated disorders. TCRdb called the 5' RACE reads again in MiXCR, with one record for every CDR3 protein. The table has tens of thousands of distinct CDR3 sequences, over 3.5% seen once. The source material was CD4+ T cells from blood. Source of these receptors: a woman aged 40 to 50 with multiple sclerosis.

This clonotype showed up many times. V and J are TRBV7-9 and TRBJ2-3; 10 bases match TRBD1. The CDR3 spans 17 residues. Losses at the gene ends were 5 bases for V and 2 bases for J; bases not matched to a gene: 10. The germline V gene has CDR1 SEHNR and CDR2 FQNEAQ (reference sequence). The CDR3 loop reads CASSQKTGGMVTDTQYF. CDR3 nucleotide sequence: TGTGCCAGCAGCCAAAAGACAGGGGGCATGGTCACAGATACGCAGTATTTT.

This clonotype was counted at least ten times. This rearrangement joins TRBV21-1 to TRBJ2-7; the table's D call TRBD1 went unverified against the DNA. TRBV21-1 is reported as a pseudogene. This CDR3 is 14 amino acids long. The CDR3 reads CASTADSTLYEQYF. DNA for the CDR3: TGTGCCAGCACCGCAGACAGTACCCTCTACGAGCAGTACTTC.

This clonotype was picked up many times. The V gene is TRBV18, the J gene TRBJ1-1; 7 positions match TRBD1. Germline V CDR1 and CDR2: KGHSH, LQKENI. The CDR3 loop spans 16 amino acids. V was pared by 4 bases and J by 2 bases, with 10 bases of the junction left unmatched. The CDR3 sequence is CASSRRQGPGNTEAFF. The CDR3 DNA reads as TGTGCCAGCTCACGTCGACAGGGTCCGGGAAACACTGAAGCTTTCTTT.

This clonotype was observed at least ten times. The CDR3 loop is CASSVDIRNTEAFF. As DNA, the CDR3 is TGTGCCAGCAGCGTAGATATCCGGAACACTGAAGCTTTCTTT. The genes are TRBV9 and TRBJ1-1; D not certain. Germline V gene sequence: CDR1 SGDLS, CDR2 YYNGEE. CDR3 length: 14 residues. V was pared by 0 bases and J by 1 base, with 7 bases between.

Concerning this clonotype itself: Its ends do not fully match the called genes, so a read error is possible. The chain is built from TRBV12-3 or TRBV12-4 and TRBJ2-2; possibly TRBD2 for D (6 bases). The CDR3 has 15 amino acids. CDR3 in amino acids: CVSRAGPGMTGELFF. Here the CDR3 DNA reads TGTGTCAGCCGGGCGGGACCGGGAATGACCGGGGAGCTGTTTTTT.

The sample holds many counts of this clonotype. This chain links TRBV5-6 with TRBJ1-2; D call uncertain. Germline assignment: CDR1 SGHDT and CDR2 YYEEEE. The CDR3 is 13 amino acids. Trimming took 5 bases from V and 7 from J, leaving 15 bases between them. This CDR3 reads CASRDGRLGGYTF. CDR3 sequence (DNA): TGTGCCAGCAGAGATGGGAGGTTGGGTGGCTACACCTTC.

The table lists this clonotype with many counts. The chain links TRBV7-9 to TRBJ1-6, with D uncertain. CDR1 SEHNR and CDR2 FQNEAQ come from the germline V gene (reference sequence). There are 14 residues in the CDR3. Deletions cut 0 bases from V and 6 bases from J, with 6 bases between. The CDR3 is CASSLAGSNSPLHF. The CDR3, as DNA: TGTGCCAGCAGCTTAGCGGGGAGTAATTCACCCCTCCACTTT.

This clonotype was seen many times. The chain combines TRBV5-1 with TRBJ2-1, with 9 bases fitting TRBD2. Germline V gene data show CDR1 as SGHRS and CDR2 as YFSETQ. J was trimmed by 6 bases and V by 1 base; bases with no gene match: 5. This CDR3 has 15 residues. CDR3 sequence reads: CASSLNPAGGNEQFF. CDR3 nucleotide sequence: TGCGCCAGCAGCTTGAACCCAGCGGGGGGCAATGAGCAGTTCTTC.

This clonotype was recorded at least ten times. The chain recombines TRBV9 with TRBJ1-3; TRBD1 aligns across 12 bases. Germline-derived CDR1 and CDR2 are SGDLS and YYNGEE. The CDR3 totals 15 residues. With V trimmed by 4 bases and J by 9 bases, 8 bases remained unmatched. CDR3 protein: CASSPGTGGRVTIYF. The CDR3 DNA reads as TGTGCCAGCAGCCCCGGGACAGGGGGCAGGGTCACCATATATTTT.

This clonotype has a count of ten or more. The J gene is TRBJ2-3, the V gene TRBV18, with 12 bases fitting TRBD2. Germline V lookup: CDR1 KGHSH, CDR2 LQKENI. The CDR3 contains 16 residues. J was trimmed by 6 bases and V by 5 bases; bases with no gene match: 9. This CDR3 reads CASSATLAGGPDTQYF. Written as DNA, the CDR3 is TGTGCCAGCTCAGCGACTCTAGCGGGGGGGCCGGATACGCAGTATTTT.

This clonotype appeared many times. J is TRBJ1-2 and V is TRBV5-1; no definite D call. From germline, CDR1 is SGHRS and CDR2 YFSETQ. V dropped 3 bases and J dropped 2 bases, with 14 bases sitting between them. There are 15 residues in the CDR3. CDR3 sequence: CASSSTPAKNYGYTF. The CDR3 region has the DNA TGCGCCAGCAGCTCGACACCTGCTAAGAACTATGGCTACACCTTC.

This clonotype has a count of ten or more. The chain employs TRBV5-1 and TRBJ2-5; 9 nucleotides align to TRBD1. CDR1 is SGHRS and CDR2 is YFSETQ in the germline V gene. The CDR3 runs 14 residues. Trimming took 2 bases from V and 4 from J; bases not matched to a gene: 3. The CDR3 nucleotides are TGCGCCAGCAGCTTCGACAGGGGGAGAGAGACCCAGTACTTC. This gives the protein CASSFDRGRETQYF.

This clonotype was found many times. The chain employs TRBV5-1 and TRBJ2-2; 9 bases align to TRBD2. The CDR3 runs 16 residues. Germline CDR1 and CDR2: SGHRS and YFSETQ. J lost 4 bases, V lost 3 bases, and 7 bases had no gene match. The CDR3 is CASSSPLAGVTGELFF. The CDR3 DNA reads as TGCGCCAGCAGCTCCCCATTAGCGGGGGTCACCGGGGAGCTGTTTTTT.

At least ten counts were recorded for this clonotype. The chain is built from TRBV28 and TRBJ1-2; D might be TRBD1 (6 bases). CDR1 is MDHEN and CDR2 is SYDVKM in the germline V gene. The CDR3 sequence is 17 residues long. V dropped 7 bases and J dropped 8 bases, with 29 bases sitting between them. The CDR3 DNA is TGTGCCAGCACGTACCTTTCCTTCATGAGGACAGCGGGAGGCTACACCTTC. This sequence encodes CASTYLSFMRTAGGYTF.

This clonotype showed up many times. J is TRBJ1-1 and V is TRBV3-1; no firm D call. V lost 1 base, J lost 3 bases, and 9 bases lay in between. Germline values: CDR1 LGHDT, CDR2 YNNKEL (reference sequence). CDR3 length equals 14 residues. The chain's CDR3 is CASSQVSGYTEAFF. The CDR3 DNA sequence: TGTGCCAGCAGCCAAGTGTCGGGGTACACTGAAGCTTTCTTT.

This clonotype came up many times. The CDR3 sequence is CASSPGLFWGDTGELFF. The CDR3 nucleotides are TGCGCCAGCAGCCCCGGGTTGTTTTGGGGTGACACCGGGGAGCTGTTTTTT. The V and J genes are TRBV4-1 and TRBJ2-2; D gene uncertain. Per germline, CDR1 MGHRA and CDR2 YSYEKL. Trimming shortened V by 4 bases and J by 3 bases, and 18 bases separated the two germline ends. This CDR3 comprises 17 residues.

This clonotype was seen repeatedly, ten times or more. The chain links TRBV5-1 to TRBJ1-2; no reliable D call. V lost 1 base and J lost 2, with 9 bases in between. Germline V gene lookup returns CDR1 SGHRS and CDR2 YFSETQ. The CDR3 contains 14 residues. CDR3 nucleotides: TGCGCCAGCAGCTTGATCGGTCCGAACTATGGCTACACCTTC. It translates to CASSLIGPNYGYTF.

This clonotype occurred many times. The genes are TRBV27 and TRBJ2-7; 7 nucleotides line up with TRBD1. The V gene's germline CDR1 is MNHEY and CDR2 SMNVEV (reference sequence). The ends lost 2 bases at V and 2 bases at J; junction bases unmatched: 0. The CDR3 length is 13 residues. DNA for the CDR3: TGTGCCAGCAGTTTAGACAGGGCCTACGAGCAGTACTTC. It encodes CASSLDRAYEQYF.

This clonotype appeared many times. The rearrangement links TRBV5-1 to TRBJ1-2; D may be TRBD1 (6 bases). CDR1 is SGHRS, CDR2 YFSETQ, per germline. The CDR3 totals 15 residues. The V and J ends lost 4 bases and 3 bases respectively, with 16 bases between them. In DNA, the CDR3 is TGCGCCAGCAGCGAACGGGGGGGGCGCGACTATGGCTACACCTTC. Residues: CASSERGGRDYGYTF.

Ten or more counts support this clonotype. V usage is TRBV5-6 and J usage is TRBJ2-5; the D is unclear. V lost 0 bases, J lost 8 bases, and 14 bases lay in between. This CDR3 has 14 residues. CDR1 and CDR2 (germline): SGHDT, YYEEEE. The CDR3 loop reads CASSLDQGAVTQYF. The CDR3, as DNA: TGTGCCAGCAGCTTGGACCAAGGCGCTGTCACCCAGTACTTC. Filled out from reference TRBV5-6 and TRBJ2-5, the complete variable domain reads DAGVTQSPTHLIKTRGQQVTLRCSPKSGHDTVSWYQQALGQGPQFIFQYYEEEERQRGNFPDRFSGHQFPNYSSELNVNALLLGDSALYLCASSLDQGAVTQYFGPGTRLLVL.

This clonotype was observed at least ten times. The chain joins TRBV18 to TRBJ2-2; TRBD1 is a possible D gene (6 bases). Trimming took 3 bases from V and 5 from J, leaving 16 bases between them. The CDR3 is 16 amino acids. Looked up from germline, CDR1 is KGHSH and CDR2 is LQKENI. DNA of the CDR3: TGTGCCAGCTCACCCCTAACAGGGTCGGGTACCGGGGAGCTGTTTTTT. Protein sequence: CASSPLTGSGTGELFF.

This clonotype has only a few counts. The chain is built from TRBV6-2 or TRBV6-3 and TRBJ1-5; D is uncertain. Germline loops: CDR1 MNHEY, CDR2 SVGEGT. The CDR3 sequence is 15 residues long. V shed 6 bases and J shed 4 bases, with 16 bases lying between them. CDR3 DNA sequence: TGTGCCAGCAGCGACCTCGGACTGGAAAATCAGCCCCAGCATTTT. Its translation is CASSDLGLENQPQHF.

For this clonotype: A much more abundant neighbour one base away suggests this may be a read error. This chain joins TRBV7-2 and TRBJ1-2; D is unresolved. The CDR3 spans 13 residues. Trimming removed 3 bases from V and 0 bases from J, with 5 bases in between. Per germline, CDR1 SGHTA and CDR2 FQGNSA. The CDR3 here is CASSFTANYGYTF. DNA for the CDR3: TGTGCCAGCAGCTTCACAGCTAACTATGGCTACACCTTC. The complete variable domain, with remaining parts taken from reference TRBV7-2 and TRBJ1-2, reads GAGVSQSPSNKVTEKGKDVELRCDPISGHTALYWYRQSLGQGLEFLIYFQGNSAPDKSGLPSDRFSAERTGGSVSTLTIQRTQQEDSAVYLCASSFTANYGYTFGSGTRLTVV.